This is a list of T cell receptor beta chains from one sample in a study of graft-versus-host responses after intestinal transplantation. Some clones are missing from TCRdb's copy, which holds only in-frame ones; the method was immunoSEQ multiplex PCR. The sample has 15,000 to 18,000 clones; approximately 33% are singletons. Sample: alloreactive CD4+ T cells from a mixed lymphocyte reaction culture, taken before intestinal transplant. These TCRs come from a human patient who received an intestinal transplant. CDR3s leave out the opening cysteine and the closing phenylalanine or tryptophan. The D gene is left open where the match is weak.

V gene: TRBV7-3
D gene: TRBD2
J gene: TRBJ2-7
CDR3 protein: ASSRTSGGAYEQY

V gene: TRBV5-6
D gene: TRBD2
J gene: TRBJ2-5
CDR3 protein: ASSALAGGYQETQY

V gene: TRBV11-2
D gene: TRBD2
J gene: TRBJ2-5
CDR3 protein: ASSLVAGGRRETQY

V gene: TRBV30
D gene: TRBD2
J gene: TRBJ2-7
CDR3 protein: AWQRGGVSYEQY

V gene: TRBV28
D gene: -
J gene: TRBJ2-2
CDR3 protein: ASSLGGSNTGELF

V gene: TRBV6-6
D gene: -
J gene: TRBJ2-7
CDR3 protein: ASSYTYREDEQY

V gene: TRBV29-1
D gene: TRBD1
J gene: TRBJ1-4
CDR3 protein: SVGTAHEKLF

V gene: TRBV18
D gene: -
J gene: TRBJ2-2
CDR3 protein: ASSPWGVTTGELF

V gene: TRBV28
D gene: TRBD1
J gene: TRBJ1-4
CDR3 protein: ASSLIDRALF

V gene: TRBV7-3
D gene: -
J gene: TRBJ1-2
CDR3 protein: ASSFLPRDYGYT

V gene: TRBV5-4
D gene: -
J gene: TRBJ2-1
CDR3 protein: ASSASAGTSESYNEQF

V gene: TRBV5-1
D gene: TRBD2
J gene: TRBJ2-7
CDR3 protein: ASSRLLAGADYEQY

V gene: TRBV10-3
D gene: -
J gene: TRBJ2-7
CDR3 protein: APRAVPYEQY

V gene: TRBV5-1
D gene: -
J gene: TRBJ2-2
CDR3 protein: ASSLVLGVNTGELF

V gene: TRBV7-9
D gene: -
J gene: TRBJ1-3
CDR3 protein: ASSSKRGGSSGNTIY

V gene: TRBV2
D gene: -
J gene: TRBJ1-2
CDR3 protein: ASSERGRAYGYT

V gene: TRBV10-3
D gene: -
J gene: TRBJ1-4
CDR3 protein: AISESSHPEKLF

V gene: TRBV6-5
D gene: -
J gene: TRBJ1-6
CDR3 protein: ASSYTFGSSPLH

V gene: TRBV10-3
D gene: -
J gene: TRBJ1-1
CDR3 protein: ATIRGPDTEAF

V gene: TRBV7-3
D gene: -
J gene: TRBJ2-4
CDR3 protein: ASSSTGRKNIQY

V gene: TRBV21-1
D gene: -
J gene: TRBJ2-7
CDR3 protein: ASSKGDDRGSYEQY

V gene: TRBV2
D gene: -
J gene: TRBJ1-5
CDR3 protein: ASSGDSLSQH

V gene: TRBV15
D gene: -
J gene: TRBJ1-2
CDR3 protein: ATSRDVRARGSYGYT

V gene: TRBV6-6
D gene: -
J gene: TRBJ1-1
CDR3 protein: ASSYSVGTEAF

V gene: TRBV11-3
D gene: -
J gene: TRBJ2-7
CDR3 protein: ASSTGPKREQY

V gene: TRBV5-1
D gene: TRBD1
J gene: TRBJ2-1
CDR3 protein: ASTIPDRGRETGYNEQF

V gene: TRBV5-8
D gene: TRBD1
J gene: TRBJ1-5
CDR3 protein: ASSSQGDAQPQH

V gene: TRBV10-3
D gene: TRBD2
J gene: TRBJ2-1
CDR3 protein: AIRGTSGRYMDEQF

V gene: TRBV11-3
D gene: TRBD1
J gene: TRBJ1-1
CDR3 protein: ASSQDRGTEAF

V gene: TRBV6-5
D gene: -
J gene: TRBJ2-1
CDR3 protein: ASYLSGSYNEQF

V gene: TRBV5-4
D gene: -
J gene: TRBJ1-3
CDR3 protein: ASSSGWGNTIY

V gene: TRBV2
D gene: TRBD2
J gene: TRBJ2-1
CDR3 protein: ASGTGTSGYNEQF

V gene: TRBV11-2
D gene: -
J gene: TRBJ2-2
CDR3 protein: ASSLSQSRGELF

V gene: TRBV28
D gene: -
J gene: TRBJ1-5
CDR3 protein: ASSGPTVFNQPQH

V gene: TRBV6-5
D gene: -
J gene: TRBJ2-1
CDR3 protein: ASSGYSGRYNEQF

V gene: TRBV18
D gene: TRBD1
J gene: TRBJ2-1
CDR3 protein: ASSPLAGTVYNEQF

V gene: TRBV19
D gene: TRBD1
J gene: TRBJ2-1
CDR3 protein: ASSGKGGETVPLYNEQF

V gene: TRBV28
D gene: -
J gene: TRBJ2-7
CDR3 protein: ASSRYSGYEQY

V gene: TRBV2
D gene: -
J gene: TRBJ1-4
CDR3 protein: ASSGRANEKLF

V gene: TRBV28
D gene: -
J gene: TRBJ1-4
CDR3 protein: ASSQTGTPSEKLF

V gene: TRBV10-1
D gene: -
J gene: TRBJ1-1
CDR3 protein: ASSESRNTEAF

V gene: TRBV19
D gene: -
J gene: TRBJ1-4
CDR3 protein: ASRPTENEKLF

V gene: TRBV5-1
D gene: TRBD2
J gene: TRBJ2-3
CDR3 protein: ASSLEAGADTQY

V gene: TRBV5-4
D gene: -
J gene: TRBJ1-3
CDR3 protein: ASSLESGNTIY

V gene: TRBV11-2
D gene: -
J gene: TRBJ2-7
CDR3 protein: ASSLAQTREQY

V gene: TRBV6-6
D gene: TRBD1
J gene: TRBJ2-1
CDR3 protein: ASSYSTGQGAQF

V gene: TRBV6-6
D gene: -
J gene: TRBJ2-5
CDR3 protein: ASSYWGTQGETQY

V gene: TRBV6-5
D gene: TRBD2
J gene: TRBJ2-7
CDR3 protein: ASSYRRGGTYEQY